Listed below are T cell receptor beta chains from one sample, sequenced in a study of blood T cell repertoires in COVID-19. Only in-frame clones appear in the TCRdb table, and some are missing; sequencing was by immunoSEQ multiplex PCR. Here the sample spans about 150,000 clones, 80% to 90% being singletons. The sample was PBMCs or T cells enriched from blood (not recorded which). These receptors all stem from a man aged 50-60 years who had recovered from COVID-19. CDR3s include the opening cysteine and the closing phenylalanine or tryptophan. D genes are given only for firm matches.

V gene: TRBV5-8; J gene: TRBJ2-5; D gene: TRBD1; CDR3 protein: CASSLPRQGAGETQYF; CDR3 DNA: TGTGCCAGCAGCTTGCCCCGACAGGGGGCAGGGGAGACCCAGTACTTC
V gene: TRBV4-3; J gene: TRBJ1-6; D gene: -; CDR3 protein: CASSHSVYNSPLHF; CDR3 DNA: TGCGCCAGCAGCCACTCAGTCTATAATTCACCCCTCCACTTT
V gene: TRBV25-1; J gene: TRBJ1-1; D gene: -; CDR3 protein: CASTFLGGTEAFF; CDR3 DNA: TGTGCCAGCACCTTTTTGGGGGGGACTGAAGCTTTCTTT
V gene: TRBV30; J gene: TRBJ1-4; D gene: TRBD1; CDR3 protein: CAWRRQGAIGNEKLFF; CDR3 DNA: TGTGCCTGGAGGCGTCAGGGGGCAATCGGTAATGAAAAACTGTTTTTT
V gene: TRBV7-8; J gene: TRBJ2-1; D gene: -; CDR3 protein: CATTRGTRGRSYNEQFF; CDR3 DNA: TGTGCCACCACACGAGGGACCAGGGGTCGGTCCTACAATGAGCAGTTCTTC
V gene: TRBV5-6; J gene: TRBJ2-7; D gene: TRBD1; CDR3 protein: CASSQGQGRWEQYF; CDR3 DNA: TGTGCCAGCAGCCAGGGACAGGGTAGGTGGGAGCAGTACTTC
V gene: TRBV27; J gene: TRBJ2-2; D gene: TRBD1; CDR3 protein: CASSRDRGTGELFF; CDR3 DNA: TGTGCCAGCAGCCGGGACAGGGGAACCGGGGAGCTGTTTTTT
V gene: TRBV14; J gene: TRBJ2-6; D gene: TRBD2; CDR3 protein: CASSQDASGSGANVLTF; CDR3 DNA: TGTGCCAGCAGCCAAGACGCTAGCGGTTCTGGGGCCAACGTCCTGACTTTC
V gene: TRBV27; J gene: TRBJ1-6; D gene: TRBD1; CDR3 protein: CASSLGTGVSPLHF; CDR3 DNA: TGTGCCAGCAGTTTAGGGACAGGGGTTTCACCCCTCCACTTT
V gene: TRBV19; J gene: TRBJ2-5; D gene: TRBD2; CDR3 protein: CASSIGSGGHNIETQYF; CDR3 DNA: TGTGCCAGTAGTATAGGTAGCGGGGGACATAATATAGAGACCCAGTACTTC
V gene: TRBV7-9; J gene: TRBJ1-1; D gene: -; CDR3 protein: CASSQQGKGEAFF; CDR3 DNA: TGTGCCAGCAGCCAACAGGGAAAAGGTGAAGCTTTCTTT